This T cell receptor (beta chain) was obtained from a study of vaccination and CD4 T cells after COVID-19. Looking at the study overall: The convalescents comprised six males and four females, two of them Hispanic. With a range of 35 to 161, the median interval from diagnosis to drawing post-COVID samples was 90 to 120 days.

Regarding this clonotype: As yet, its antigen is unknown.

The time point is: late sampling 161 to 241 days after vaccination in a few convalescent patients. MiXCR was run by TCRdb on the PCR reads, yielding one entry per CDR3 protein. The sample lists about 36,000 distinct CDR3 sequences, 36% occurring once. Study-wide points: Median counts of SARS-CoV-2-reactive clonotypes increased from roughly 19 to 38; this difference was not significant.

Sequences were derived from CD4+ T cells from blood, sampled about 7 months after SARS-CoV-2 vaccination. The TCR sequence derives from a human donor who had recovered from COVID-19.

The chain's CDR3 is CASSRIGPGTGSNTEAFF. DNA for the CDR3: TGTGCCAGCAGTCGTATAGGTCCCGGGACAGGGTCGAACACTGAAGCTTTCTTT. This chain joins TRBV6-1 and TRBJ1-1, with 9 bases lining up with TRBD1. J lost 1 base, V lost 5 bases, and 14 bases had no gene match. Germline CDR1 MNHNS, CDR2 SASEGT. The CDR3 covers 18 residues.